This is a list of T cell receptor beta chains from one sample in a study of long-term antiretroviral therapy in people with HIV. Some clones are missing from TCRdb's copy, which holds only in-frame ones; the method was immunoSEQ multiplex PCR. Seen here are about 30,000 clones, about 85% observed once, and the top ten hold 8% to 9%. Source: unsorted PBMCs, taken 3 years after starting antiretroviral therapy. These receptors originate from a man aged 35 to 55 with HIV. The CDR3 runs from the conserved cysteine through the conserved F or W. D genes are given only for firm matches. A row's size may be missing; if present it is once, few, many or a size class.

d_call clone_size j_call v_call cdr3_aa cdr3_nt
- once TRBJ1-1 TRBV19 CASSGLGAENTEAFF TGTGCCAGTAGCGGACTAGGGGCAGAAAACACTGAAGCTTTCTTT
- - TRBJ1-2 TRBV7-9 CASSSLWTGMGGGYTF TGTGCCAGCAGCTCCCTCTGGACCGGAATGGGGGGTGGCTACACCTTC
- once TRBJ1-1 TRBV6-5 CASTSRGSGEAFF TGTGCCAGCACGTCCCGGGGATCAGGGGAAGCTTTCTTT
- - TRBJ1-5 TRBV10-3 CAISEMTDQPQHF TGTGCCATCAGTGAAATGACGGATCAGCCCCAGCATTTT
TRBD2 - TRBJ2-3 TRBV30 CAWSGGSGDTQYF TGTGCCTGGAGCGGGGGGTCTGGAGATACGCAGTATTTT
- - TRBJ2-3 TRBV4-2 CASSQEGVPSTDTQYF TGTGCCAGCAGCCAAGAGGGCGTGCCTAGCACAGATACGCAGTATTTT
- - TRBJ1-4 TRBV4-1 CASSQLPSAYEKLFF TGCGCCAGCAGCCAGCTCCCAAGCGCCTATGAAAAACTGTTTTTT
- - TRBJ2-7 TRBV5-1 CASTGTAGGRVEQYF TGCGCCAGCACCGGAACAGCCGGAGGCAGGGTCGAGCAGTACTTC
TRBD1 - TRBJ2-7 TRBV10-3 CAISGTGINEQYF TGTGCCATCAGTGGGACAGGGATCAACGAGCAGTACTTC
- - TRBJ1-2 TRBV4-2 CASSPETTLNYGYTF TGTGCCAGCAGCCCGGAGACGACTCTGAACTATGGCTACACCTTC
TRBD2 - TRBJ2-1 TRBV5-6 CASSLPGLASYNEQFF TGTGCCAGCAGCCTACCGGGACTAGCGAGTTACAATGAGCAGTTCTTC
- - TRBJ2-5 TRBV9 CASSGGTEETQYF TGTGCCAGCAGCGGGGGGACTGAAGAGACCCAGTACTTC
TRBD1 once TRBJ1-1 TRBV5-1 CASSLPPRQGMNTEAFF TGCGCCAGCAGCCTGCCCCCGCGACAGGGCATGAACACTGAAGCTTTCTTT
- - TRBJ1-3 TRBV21-1 CASSKGSSAEGGNTIYF TGTGCCAGCAGCAAGGGTTCTTCGGCAGAAGGTGGAAACACCATATATTTT
- - TRBJ1-2 TRBV19 CASSIDRVVTGYTF TGTGCCAGTAGTATAGATCGTGTGGTAACCGGCTACACCTTC
- few TRBJ2-3 TRBV7-6 CASSFRAVSGGAGDTQYF TGTGCCAGCAGCTTCAGAGCGGTGAGCGGCGGCGCAGGGGATACGCAGTATTTT
TRBD1 - TRBJ2-3 TRBV28 CASSFTDRSTDTQYF TGTGCCAGCAGCTTCACGGACAGGAGCACAGATACGCAGTATTTT
TRBD1 - TRBJ2-1 TRBV18 CASSPGTGGNEQFF TGTGCCAGCTCACCAGGGACAGGGGGCAATGAGCAGTTCTTC
- - TRBJ2-3 TRBV5-6 CASSLSGGTTDTQYF TGTGCCAGCAGCTTGTCAGGAGGAACCACAGATACGCAGTATTTT
- - TRBJ1-2 TRBV9 CASSVEGGLRYGYTF TGTGCCAGCAGCGTTGAAGGGGGGTTAAGGTATGGCTACACCTTC
- once TRBJ2-7 TRBV5-1 CASSSGTLKYEQYF TGCGCCAGCAGTTCGGGGACTCTAAAGTACGAGCAGTACTTC
TRBD2 - TRBJ2-3 TRBV7-8 CASSPGLAGSTSTDTQYF TGTGCCAGCAGCCCTGGACTAGCGGGGAGTACTAGCACAGATACGCAGTATTTT
- once TRBJ1-1 TRBV6-1 CASSESGNYESFF TGTGCCAGCAGTGAATCGGGGAACTATGAATCTTTCTTT
- - TRBJ1-5 TRBV5-5 CASSLANSNQPQHF TGTGCCAGCAGCTTGGCCAATAGCAATCAGCCCCAGCATTTT
TRBD1 - TRBJ1-4 TRBV6-1 CASSKPRGRGEKLFF TGTGCCAGCAGTAAACCCAGGGGGCGGGGTGAAAAACTGTTTTTT
TRBD1 - TRBJ1-5 TRBV7-9 CASSADRAGGQPQHF TGTGCCAGCAGCGCGGACAGGGCTGGGGGTCAGCCCCAGCATTTT
TRBD2 - TRBJ2-3 TRBV27 CASKGGLAGATDTQYF TGTGCCAGCAAGGGGGGACTAGCGGGGGCCACAGATACGCAGTATTTT
- once TRBJ2-3 TRBV5-8 CASSLGRVPDTQYF TGTGCCAGCAGCTTGGGAAGGGTTCCAGATACGCAGTATTTT
- - TRBJ2-3 TRBV19 CASMGFTDTQYF TGTGCCAGTATGGGGTTCACAGATACGCAGTATTTT
TRBD2 - TRBJ2-1 TRBV15 CAAGTSGYNEQFF TGTGCCGCCGGGACTAGCGGATACAATGAGCAGTTCTTC
- medium-sized TRBJ1-1 TRBV30 CAWSPLNTEAFF TGTGCCTGGAGTCCGTTGAACACTGAAGCTTTCTTT
TRBD2 - TRBJ2-1 TRBV11-3 CASSLGGLAEDNEQFF TGTGCCAGCAGCTTAGGGGGACTAGCGGAGGACAATGAGCAGTTCTTC
- - TRBJ2-7 TRBV19 CASSTGEGLEQYF TGTGCCAGTAGTACTGGGGAAGGGCTCGAGCAGTACTTC
TRBD1 - TRBJ2-2 TRBV27 CASRPSGTGNFGELFF TGTGCCAGCCGACCCAGCGGGACAGGGAATTTCGGGGAGCTGTTTTTT